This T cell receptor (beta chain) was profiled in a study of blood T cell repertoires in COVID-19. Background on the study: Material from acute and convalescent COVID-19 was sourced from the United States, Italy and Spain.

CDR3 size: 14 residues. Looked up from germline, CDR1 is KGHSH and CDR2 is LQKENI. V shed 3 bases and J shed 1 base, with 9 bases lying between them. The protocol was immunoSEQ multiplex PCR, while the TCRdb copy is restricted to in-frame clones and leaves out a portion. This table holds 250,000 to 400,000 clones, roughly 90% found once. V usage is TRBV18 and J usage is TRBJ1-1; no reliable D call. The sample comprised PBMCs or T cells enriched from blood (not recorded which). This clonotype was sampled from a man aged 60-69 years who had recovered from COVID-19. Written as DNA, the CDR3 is TGTGCCAGCTCACCCCGCGACACGAACACTGAAGCTTTCTTT. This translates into CASSPRDTNTEAFF.